A single sample is the source of the 11 T cell receptor beta chains below, sequenced in a study of technical replicates of blood from several donors. The protocol was immunoSEQ multiplex PCR, while the TCRdb copy is restricted to in-frame clones and leaves out a portion. This table has tens of thousands of clones, roughly 92% appearing once. What was sequenced was T cells isolated from PBMCs. All receptors come from a human donor in good health.

This sequence joins TRBV28 and TRBJ2-7; 7 bases match TRBD2. The V segment lost 3 bases and the J segment 9 bases; nucleotides outside the gene matches: 5. This CDR3 comprises 12 residues. Germline CDR1 MDHEN, CDR2 SYDVKM. The CDR3 region has the DNA TGTGCCAGCAGTTTCCTGCCGGGAGGGCAGTACTTC. Translating gives CASSFLPGGQYF.

The chain joins TRBV19 to TRBJ2-5, with 9 bases that match TRBD1. The CDR3 contains 15 residues. The germline gives CDR1 LNHDA, CDR2 SQIVND (reference sequence). The J segment lost 4 bases and the V segment lost 5 bases, leaving 8 bases of the junction unmatched. CDR3 amino acids: CASSPLQGAGETQYF. In nucleotides, the CDR3 is TGTGCCAGTAGTCCACTACAGGGGGCTGGAGAGACCCAGTACTTC.

CDR3 sequence reads: CASTLGTGLTEAFF. DNA for the CDR3: TGTGCCAGTACTCTGGGGACAGGGCTCACTGAAGCTTTCTTT. This chain joins TRBV19 and TRBJ1-1; 9 bases are a match to TRBD1. Trimming took 7 bases from V and 4 from J; bases not matched to a gene: 7. The germline V gene has CDR1 LNHDA and CDR2 SQIVND (reference sequence). The CDR3 totals 14 residues.

The chain combines TRBV5-6 with TRBJ1-2; D is possibly TRBD1 (5 bases). The CDR3 extends over 16 amino acids. The V gene lost 0 bases and the J gene lost 4 bases, with 16 bases spanning the gap. CDR1 is SGHDT and CDR2 is YYEEEE in the germline V gene. CDR3 sequence: CASSLVGTDYTYGYTF. The CDR3 DNA sequence: TGTGCCAGCAGCTTGGTAGGGACGGACTACACCTATGGCTACACCTTC.

This chain connects TRBV6-1 to TRBJ2-2; TRBD2 matches at 11 bases. Looked up from germline, CDR1 is MNHNS and CDR2 is SASEGT. V gave up 6 bases and J gave up 4 bases; unmatched junction bases: 7. The CDR3 loop spans 16 amino acids. For the CDR3, the DNA is TGTGCCAGCAGGGAACTAGCGGGAGTCCCCACCGGGGAGCTGTTTTTT. This sequence encodes CASRELAGVPTGELFF.

This clone was recorded a few times. The V gene is TRBV9, the J gene TRBJ1-5; a weak D match, TRBD1 (5 bases). Germline V lookup: CDR1 SGDLS, CDR2 YYNGEE. V lost 3 bases, J lost 7 bases, and 14 bases lay in between. This CDR3 is 14 amino acids long. Here the CDR3 reads CASSAGTQGQPQHF. CDR3 nucleotide sequence: TGTGCCAGCAGCGCCGGGACTCAGGGACAGCCCCAGCATTTT.

The chain recombines TRBV19 with TRBJ1-2; D gene uncertain. CDR1 and CDR2 (germline): LNHDA, SQIVND (reference sequence). This CDR3 has 12 residues. V was cut by 5 bases and J by 4 bases, with 8 bases left in between. The CDR3 spells CASSGQSYGYTF. CDR3 DNA sequence: TGTGCCAGTAGTGGGCAAAGCTATGGCTACACCTTC.

The chain recombines TRBV27 with TRBJ2-2, with D possibly being TRBD2 (6 bases). This CDR3 contains 17 residues. Germline-derived CDR1 and CDR2 are MNHEY and SMNVEV (reference sequence). The V and J ends lost 5 bases and 6 bases respectively, with 22 bases between them. CDR3 sequence (DNA): TGTGCCAGCAGTCCCCAGGAGGGAAAGAGGAGCGCCGGGGAGCTGTTTTTT. This codes for CASSPQEGKRSAGELFF.

The gene calls are TRBV25-1 and TRBJ1-1; D is possibly TRBD1 (5 bases). Germline V gene data show CDR1 as MGHDK and CDR2 as SYGVNS. CDR3 length: 13 amino acids. The V end was cut by 6 bases, the J end by 3 bases, with 11 bases between. CDR3 protein: CASSAGFHTEAFF. CDR3 DNA sequence: TGTGCCAGCAGCGCAGGGTTTCACACTGAAGCTTTCTTT.

The chain carries TRBV25-1 and TRBJ1-2; 10 positions match TRBD1. After removal of 3 bases from V and 5 bases from J, the junction contained 0 bases not matched to a gene. Germline loops: CDR1 MGHDK, CDR2 SYGVNS. The CDR3 runs 13 residues. The CDR3 DNA is TGTGCCAGCAGTGAGGGACAGGGGTATGGCTACACCTTC. Its translation is CASSEGQGYGYTF.

This rearrangement joins TRBV6-5 to TRBJ1-1; D is undetermined. This CDR3 is built from 11 residues. CDR1 is MNHEY and CDR2 is SVGAGI in the germline V gene. V lost 6 bases and J 10 bases, leaving 12 bases between the germline ends. CDR3 DNA: TGTGCCAGCAGGGCCGGGAGCGGAGCTTTCTTT. This codes for CASRAGSGAFF.